This TCR beta chain was retrieved from a study of shared clonotypes between healthy human individuals. Sequencing was performed with immunoSEQ multiplex PCR; in TCRdb, only in-frame clones are kept and a portion is missing. The sample includes around 1.9 million clones, 80% to 95% seen only once; the top ten take over 1.5%. This CDR3 is built from 17 residues. Per germline, CDR1 SGHRS and CDR2 YFSETQ. The V end lost 4 bases, the J end lost 6 bases, and 23 bases lay between the germline ends. CD45RO-negative, CCR7-positively selected cells formed the naive CD8 fraction, excluding terminally differentiated effector memory CD45RA+ cells.

The V call is TRBV5-1, the J call TRBJ2-1; tentative D call: TRBD2 (6 bases). This TCR derives from a young man in good health. Some clones in this sample may be carry-over from other donors' samples. Sequenced: naive CD8+ T cells from PBMCs. CDR3 protein: CASSDVNAGLPGNEQFF. In nucleotides, the CDR3 is TGCGCCAGCAGCGACGTCAACGCAGGACTACCGGGCAATGAGCAGTTCTTC.